This T cell receptor beta chain was profiled in a study of blood T cell repertoires in COVID-19. Study at large: The United States, Italy and Spain provided the acute and convalescent COVID-19 samples.

Some clones are missing from TCRdb's copy, which holds only in-frame ones; the method was immunoSEQ multiplex PCR. The sample lists 65,000 to 90,000 clones, around 69% occurring once. The CDR3 is 18 residues long. Sequencing was done on a sample of peripheral blood. The chain uses TRBV12-2 and TRBJ1-6; the table's D call TRBD1 went unverified against the DNA. TRBV12-2 corresponds to a pseudogene. This receptor was taken from a man aged 70-80 years with active or convalescent COVID-19. The DNA for the CDR3 is TGTGCAAGTCGCTCCCTGAAGACAGGGGCCATCTATAATTCACCCCTCCACTTT. Its protein is CASRSLKTGAIYNSPLHF.